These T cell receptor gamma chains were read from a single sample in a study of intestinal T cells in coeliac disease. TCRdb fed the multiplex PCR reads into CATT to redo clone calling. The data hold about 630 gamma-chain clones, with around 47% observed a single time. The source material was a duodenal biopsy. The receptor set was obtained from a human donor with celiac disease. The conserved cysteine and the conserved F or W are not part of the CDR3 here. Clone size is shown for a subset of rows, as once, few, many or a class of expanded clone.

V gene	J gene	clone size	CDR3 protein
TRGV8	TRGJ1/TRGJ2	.	ATWDEDGYKKL
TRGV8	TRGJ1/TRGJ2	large	ATWEIYYKKL
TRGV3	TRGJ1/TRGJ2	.	ATWDRPEKL
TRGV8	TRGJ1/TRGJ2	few	APEKNYYKKL
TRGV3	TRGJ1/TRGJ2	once	ATLGQAISYYKKL
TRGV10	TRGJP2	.	AAWDYYGVDWIKT
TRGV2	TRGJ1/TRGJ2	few	ATWVPRRYKKL
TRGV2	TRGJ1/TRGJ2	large	ATWDGYYKKL
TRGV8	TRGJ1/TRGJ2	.	ATWDRIIYKKL
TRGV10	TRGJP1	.	AAWDIPGWFKI
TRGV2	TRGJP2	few	ATLGPFCSDWIKT
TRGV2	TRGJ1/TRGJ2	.	ATGTAYYKKL
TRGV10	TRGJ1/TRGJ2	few	AALGTNYYKKL
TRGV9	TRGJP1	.	ALGGGDSGGFKI
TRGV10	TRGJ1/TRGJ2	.	AAWTAARIWKKL
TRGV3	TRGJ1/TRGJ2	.	ATWDRLPRNYYKKL
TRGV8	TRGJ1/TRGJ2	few	ATWGFRHPKL
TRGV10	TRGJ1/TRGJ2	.	AAWTAPVIGMKL
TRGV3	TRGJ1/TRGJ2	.	ATWDSIFSYYYKKL
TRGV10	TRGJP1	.	AALGLSPVPGFKI
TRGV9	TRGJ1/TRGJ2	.	ALWECWVSNYIRKL
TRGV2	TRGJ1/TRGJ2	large	ATWGREL
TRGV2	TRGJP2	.	AYLGRASSDWIKT
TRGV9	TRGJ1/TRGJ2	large	ALWEVSDRVRYKKL
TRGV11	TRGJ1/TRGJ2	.	ACWIRRPLIVPPITKL
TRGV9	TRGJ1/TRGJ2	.	ALWEVHWTCCGYYKKL
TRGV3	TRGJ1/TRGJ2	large	ATWDSLLYYKKL
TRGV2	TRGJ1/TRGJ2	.	ATWDGLSNYYKKL
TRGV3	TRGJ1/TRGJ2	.	ATWDTSRALYYKKL
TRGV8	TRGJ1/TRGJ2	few	ATGPGKKL
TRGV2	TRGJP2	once	ATWAFCSDWIKT
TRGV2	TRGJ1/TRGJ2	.	ATWDGRRRDSNYYKKL
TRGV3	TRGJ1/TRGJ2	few	ATWDRPTSAPVDRRLARYLLSPHPYIYKKL